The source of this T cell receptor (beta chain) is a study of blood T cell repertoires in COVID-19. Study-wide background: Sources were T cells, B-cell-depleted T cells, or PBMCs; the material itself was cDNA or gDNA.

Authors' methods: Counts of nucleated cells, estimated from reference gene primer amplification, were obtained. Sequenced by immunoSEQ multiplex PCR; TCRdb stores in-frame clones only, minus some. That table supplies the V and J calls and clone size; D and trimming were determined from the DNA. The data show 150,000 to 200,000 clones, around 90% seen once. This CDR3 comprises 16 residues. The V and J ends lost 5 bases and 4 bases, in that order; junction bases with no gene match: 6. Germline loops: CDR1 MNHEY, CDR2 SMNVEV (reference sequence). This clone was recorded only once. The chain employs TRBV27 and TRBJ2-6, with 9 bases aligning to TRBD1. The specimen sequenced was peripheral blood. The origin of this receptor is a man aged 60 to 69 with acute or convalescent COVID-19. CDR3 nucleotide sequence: TGTGCCAGCAGTGCACAGGGGGCGCAAGGGGCCAACGTCCTGACTTTC. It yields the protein CASSAQGAQGANVLTF. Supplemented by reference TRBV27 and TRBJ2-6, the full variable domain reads EAQVTQNPRYLITVTGKKLTVTCSQNMNHEYMSWYRQDPGLGLRQIYYSMNVEVTDKGDVPEGYKVSRKEKRNFPLILESPSPNQTSLYFCASSAQGAQGANVLTFGAGSRLTVL.